This paragraph covers one T cell receptor (beta chain) sequence. Authors' data handling: Counts of nucleated cells, estimated from reference gene primer amplification, were obtained. The method was immunoSEQ multiplex PCR; TCRdb's version includes in-frame clones alone and lacks a portion of them. V, J and clone size are taken as reported in that table, and D and trimming were inferred from the DNA itself. Of roughly 200,000 clones in the sample, around 81% were seen once. This record comes from a study of blood T cell repertoires in COVID-19. In the study overall: Some COVID-19 samples were acute and others convalescent; all came from the United States, Italy and Spain. T cells, B-cell-depleted T cells, or PBMCs provided the cDNA or gDNA that served as material.

There are 15 residues in the CDR3. Germline-derived CDR1 and CDR2 are SGHTA and FQGTGA. The V segment lost 5 bases and the J segment 5 bases; nucleotides outside the gene matches: 7. This chain links TRBV7-3 with TRBJ2-3; 10 positions agree with TRBD2. This TCR was recovered from a middle-aged woman with COVID-19, enrolled during active disease. Sequences were obtained from peripheral blood. The CDR3 sequence: CASSKSGGAVDTQYF. CDR3 sequence (DNA): TGTGCCAGCAGCAAAAGCGGGGGGGCGGTAGATACGCAGTATTTT.